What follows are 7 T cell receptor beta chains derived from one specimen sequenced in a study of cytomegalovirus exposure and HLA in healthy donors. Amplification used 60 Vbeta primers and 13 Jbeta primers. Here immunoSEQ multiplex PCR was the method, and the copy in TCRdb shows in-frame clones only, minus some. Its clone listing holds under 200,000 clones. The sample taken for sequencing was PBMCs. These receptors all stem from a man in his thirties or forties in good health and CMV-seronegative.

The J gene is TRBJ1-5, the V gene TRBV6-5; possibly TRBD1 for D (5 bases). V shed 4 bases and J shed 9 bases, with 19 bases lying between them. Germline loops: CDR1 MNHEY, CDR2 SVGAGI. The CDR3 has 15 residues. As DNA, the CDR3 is TGTGCCAGCAGTTCCCTCGCGGGGGGGGATTGGCCCCAGCATTTT. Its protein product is CASSSLAGGDWPQHF.

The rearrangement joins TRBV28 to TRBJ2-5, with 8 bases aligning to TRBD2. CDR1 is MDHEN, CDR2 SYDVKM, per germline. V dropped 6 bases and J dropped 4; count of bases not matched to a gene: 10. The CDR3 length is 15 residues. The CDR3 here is CASSPGLAGLETQYF. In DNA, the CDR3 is TGTGCCAGCAGCCCCGGGCTAGCGGGTTTAGAGACCCAGTACTTC.

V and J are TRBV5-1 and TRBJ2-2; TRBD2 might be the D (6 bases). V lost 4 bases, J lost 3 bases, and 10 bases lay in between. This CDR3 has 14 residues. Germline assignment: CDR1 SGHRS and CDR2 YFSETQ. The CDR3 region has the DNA TGCGCCAGCAGCCCCGGGACTCACACCGGGGAGCTGTTTTTT. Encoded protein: CASSPGTHTGELFF.

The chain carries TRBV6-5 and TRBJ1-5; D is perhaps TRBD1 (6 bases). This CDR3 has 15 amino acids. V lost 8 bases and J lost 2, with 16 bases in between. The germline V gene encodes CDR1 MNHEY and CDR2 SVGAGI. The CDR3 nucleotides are TGTGCCAGCGGGAACAGGGCTGAGGGCAATCAGCCCCAGCATTTT. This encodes CASGNRAEGNQPQHF.

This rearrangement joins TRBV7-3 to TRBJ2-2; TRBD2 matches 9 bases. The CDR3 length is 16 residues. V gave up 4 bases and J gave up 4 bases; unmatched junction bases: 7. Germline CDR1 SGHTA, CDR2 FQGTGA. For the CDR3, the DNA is TGTGCCAGCAGCTCCGGGACTAGCAGGATCACCGGGGAGCTGTTTTTT. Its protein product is CASSSGTSRITGELFF.

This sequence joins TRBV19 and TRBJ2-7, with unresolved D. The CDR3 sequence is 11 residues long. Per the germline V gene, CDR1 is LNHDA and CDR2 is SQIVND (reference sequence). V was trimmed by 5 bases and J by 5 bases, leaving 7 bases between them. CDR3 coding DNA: TGTGCCAGTAGTTCCGCTAACGAGCAGTACTTC. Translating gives CASSSANEQYF.

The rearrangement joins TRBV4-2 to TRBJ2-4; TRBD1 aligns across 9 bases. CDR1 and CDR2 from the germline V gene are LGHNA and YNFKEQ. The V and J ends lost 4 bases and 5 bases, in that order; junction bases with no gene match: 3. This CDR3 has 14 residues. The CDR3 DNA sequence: TGTGCCAGCAGCCCGGGACAGGGAGAAAACATTCAGTACTTC. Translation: CASSPGQGENIQYF.